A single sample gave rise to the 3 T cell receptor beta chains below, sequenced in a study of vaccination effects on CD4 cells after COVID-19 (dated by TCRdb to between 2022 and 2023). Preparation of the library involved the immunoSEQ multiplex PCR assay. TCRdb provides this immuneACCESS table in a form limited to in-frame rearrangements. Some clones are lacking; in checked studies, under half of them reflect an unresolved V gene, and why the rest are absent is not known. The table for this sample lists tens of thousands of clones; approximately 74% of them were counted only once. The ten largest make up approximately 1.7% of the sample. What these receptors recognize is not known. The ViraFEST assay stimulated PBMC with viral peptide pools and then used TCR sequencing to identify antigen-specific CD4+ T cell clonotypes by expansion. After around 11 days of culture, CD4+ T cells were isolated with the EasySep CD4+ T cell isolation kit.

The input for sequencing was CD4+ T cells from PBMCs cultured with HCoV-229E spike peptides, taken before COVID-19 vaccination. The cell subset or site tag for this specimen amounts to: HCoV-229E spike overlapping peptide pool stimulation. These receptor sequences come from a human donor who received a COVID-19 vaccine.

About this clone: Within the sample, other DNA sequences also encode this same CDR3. The CDR3 loop reads CASSIGVSNQPQHF. In DNA form, the CDR3 reads TGTGCCAGTAGTATTGGAGTTAGCAATCAGCCCCAGCATTTT. The V gene is TRBV19, the J gene TRBJ1-5; D remains unclear. V lost 3 bases and J 0 bases, leaving 6 bases between the germline ends. There are 14 residues in the CDR3. CDR1 LNHDA and CDR2 SQIVND come from the germline V gene (reference sequence). Filled out from reference TRBV19 and TRBJ1-5, the complete variable domain reads DGGITQSPKYLFRKEGQNVTLSCEQNLNHDAMYWYRQDPGQGLRLIYYSQIVNDFQKGDIAEGYSVSREKKESFPLTVTSAQKNPTAFYLCASSIGVSNQPQHFGDGTRLSIL.

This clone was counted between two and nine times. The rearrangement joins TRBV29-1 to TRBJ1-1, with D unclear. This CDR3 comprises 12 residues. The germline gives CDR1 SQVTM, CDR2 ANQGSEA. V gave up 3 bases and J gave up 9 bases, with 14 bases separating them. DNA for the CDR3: TGCAGCGTTGAGAGCACAGTTCAGCAAGCTTTCTTT. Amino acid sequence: CSVESTVQQAFF. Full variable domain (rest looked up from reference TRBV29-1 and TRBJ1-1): SAVISQKPSRDICQRGTSLTIQCQVDSQVTMMFWYRQQPGQSLTLIATANQGSEATYESGFVIDKFPISRPNLTFSTLTVSNMSPEDSSIYLCSVESTVQQAFFGQGTRLTVV.

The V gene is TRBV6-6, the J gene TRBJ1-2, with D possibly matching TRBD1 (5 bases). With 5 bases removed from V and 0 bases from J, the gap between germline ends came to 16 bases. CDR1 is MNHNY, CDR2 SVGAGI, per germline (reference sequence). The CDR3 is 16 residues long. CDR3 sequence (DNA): TGTGCCAGCAGTCTACCTACAGGCGTAGCTAACTATGGCTACACCTTC. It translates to CASSLPTGVANYGYTF.